The rows below give T cell receptor beta chains drawn from one sample of a study of OX40 agonist ivuxolimab in advanced cancers. The assay was immunoSEQ multiplex PCR, and TCRdb's table has in-frame clones only and misses some. The sample carries about 68,000 clones, more than 70% recorded once. The sample consisted of CD4+ or CD8+ T cells sorted from blood, taken in a trial of the OX40 agonist ivuxolimab. The receptor source for this set is an adult with an advanced solid tumor such as melanoma, head and neck, liver or kidney cancer. Both conserved end residues are part of each CDR3. The D gene is left open where the match is weak. Not every row has a clone size; where given, it reads once, few, many or a size class.

CDR3nt: TGTGCCAGCAGGAGGACAGGGAACGATGAAAAACTGTTTTTT
CDR3aa: CASRRTGNDEKLFF
abundance: -
d_gene: TRBD1
v_gene: TRBV6-1
j_gene: TRBJ1-4

CDR3nt: TGCAGCGTTTACCAGGGAGGGGACGAGCAGTTCTTC
CDR3aa: CSVYQGGDEQFF
abundance: -
d_gene: TRBD2
v_gene: TRBV29-1
j_gene: TRBJ2-1

CDR3nt: TGTGCCAGCAGCTTCGGGATCGAGGGGCACAACTATGGCTACACCTTC
CDR3aa: CASSFGIEGHNYGYTF
abundance: -
d_gene: -
v_gene: TRBV7-9
j_gene: TRBJ1-2

CDR3nt: TGTGCCACCAGCAGGAACAGTGGGGGCAATTACGAGCAGTACTTC
CDR3aa: CATSRNSGGNYEQYF
abundance: -
d_gene: -
v_gene: TRBV15
j_gene: TRBJ2-7

CDR3nt: TGTGCCAGCAGACCTGACAGGGGAGGTAACTATGGCTACACCTTC
CDR3aa: CASRPDRGGNYGYTF
abundance: -
d_gene: TRBD1
v_gene: TRBV2
j_gene: TRBJ1-2

CDR3nt: TGTGCCAGTAGTGTCCCAGGGAATGGTCAGCCCCAGCATTTT
CDR3aa: CASSVPGNGQPQHF
abundance: few
d_gene: -
v_gene: TRBV19
j_gene: TRBJ1-5

CDR3nt: TGTGCCAGCAGCACACATACCGTCTATGGCTACACCTTC
CDR3aa: CASSTHTVYGYTF
abundance: once
d_gene: -
v_gene: TRBV28
j_gene: TRBJ1-2

CDR3nt: TGTGCCAGCCGTGAGAGGAACACCGGGGAGCTGTTTTTT
CDR3aa: CASRERNTGELFF
abundance: -
d_gene: -
v_gene: TRBV7-8
j_gene: TRBJ2-2

CDR3nt: TGTGCCAGCAGCTTAACTAGCGGGGGGTCTGGGGCCAACGTCCTGACTTTC
CDR3aa: CASSLTSGGSGANVLTF
abundance: -
d_gene: TRBD2
v_gene: TRBV9
j_gene: TRBJ2-6

CDR3nt: TGTGCCAGCAGTCGGGGATACAATGAGCAGTTCTTC
CDR3aa: CASSRGYNEQFF
abundance: once
d_gene: -
v_gene: TRBV27
j_gene: TRBJ2-1

CDR3nt: TGTGCCAGCAGACGAGGGGGGGCCACAGATACGCAGTATTTT
CDR3aa: CASRRGGATDTQYF
abundance: -
d_gene: -
v_gene: TRBV7-9
j_gene: TRBJ2-3

CDR3nt: TGTGCCTGGAGTGTACGACGGCGCTCCCATGGCTACACCTTC
CDR3aa: CAWSVRRRSHGYTF
abundance: -
d_gene: -
v_gene: TRBV30
j_gene: TRBJ1-2

CDR3nt: TGCGCCAGCAGCTTGACCGACAGGGGGCATGAAAAACTGTTTTTT
CDR3aa: CASSLTDRGHEKLFF
abundance: -
d_gene: TRBD1
v_gene: TRBV5-1
j_gene: TRBJ1-4

CDR3nt: TGTGCCAGTAGAGAACAGGGCCGGCACGAGCAGTACTTC
CDR3aa: CASREQGRHEQYF
abundance: -
d_gene: -
v_gene: TRBV19
j_gene: TRBJ2-7

CDR3nt: TGTGCCAGCTCTCCGGACACTTTGAACACTGAAGCTTTCTTT
CDR3aa: CASSPDTLNTEAFF
abundance: -
d_gene: -
v_gene: TRBV18
j_gene: TRBJ1-1

CDR3nt: TGTGCCAGCTCACGTGCAGCCGCTAGCACAGATACGCAGTATTTT
CDR3aa: CASSRAAASTDTQYF
abundance: -
d_gene: -
v_gene: TRBV18
j_gene: TRBJ2-3